This entry concerns a single TCR beta chain. The sample comes from a study of circulating and synovial CD4+ cells in juvenile arthritis. TCRdb keeps only in-frame clones here, not all; method: immunoSEQ multiplex PCR. The profile covers roughly 33,000 clones, with roughly 95% appearing a single time and 0.15% to 0.2% taken by the ten largest. From germline, CDR1 is SQVTM and CDR2 ANQGSEA. V gave up 7 bases and J gave up 3 bases; unmatched junction bases: 13. The CDR3 covers 15 residues. This receptor was obtained from a human donor with juvenile idiopathic arthritis. What was sequenced was CD4+ T cells from blood. The rearrangement links TRBV29-1 to TRBJ2-5, with TRBD2 matching 8 bases. As DNA, the CDR3 is TGCAGCGCCGCCCGCCCGCGGGGGGCAGAAGAGACCCAGTACTTC. Translating gives CSAARPRGAEETQYF. The entire variable domain, with the rest obtained from reference TRBV29-1 and TRBJ2-5, is as follows: SAVISQKPSRDICQRGTSLTIQCQVDSQVTMMFWYRQQPGQSLTLIATANQGSEATYESGFVIDKFPISRPNLTFSTLTVSNMSPEDSSIYLCSAARPRGAEETQYFGPGTRLLVL.